The clone carrying this T cell receptor beta chain was found a few times. Other nucleotide sequences in the sample specify the same CDR3. This specimen belongs to a study of blood T cell repertoires in COVID-19. Authors' methods: How many nucleated cells were present was estimated from reference gene primer amplification. Method: immunoSEQ multiplex PCR; TCRdb's copy keeps in-frame clones and lacks some. V, J and clone size are taken as reported in that table, and D and trimming were inferred from the DNA itself. Of fewer than 150,000 clones listed, about 78% are singletons. This CDR3 is built from 14 residues. Germline lookup yields CDR1 LNHDA and CDR2 SQIVND (reference sequence). V was pared by 3 bases and J by 1 base, with 9 bases between.

This sequence originates from a man between 70 and 80 years old with acute or convalescent COVID-19. The specimen sequenced was peripheral blood. The gene calls are TRBV19 and TRBJ1-1; D possibly corresponds to TRBD1 (5 bases). CDR3 loop: CASSMQGTNTEAFF. The CDR3 DNA sequence: TGTGCCAGTAGTATGCAGGGAACGAACACTGAAGCTTTCTTT.